The clone carrying this TCR beta chain was detected once. The antigen remains undetermined. These data come from a study of T cell responses to AZD1222 COVID-19 vaccine. Study results and limitations: Females outnumbered males among donors, who were mostly white British; clonal diversity was possibly underestimated. Distributed over spike, vaccine-associated CD4 TCRs predominated at 160-218 and 743-854.

Assay: immunoSEQ multiplex PCR; the TCRdb copy retains only in-frame clones and omits some. The sample lists approximately 150,000 clones, 85% to 95% occurring once. Per the germline V gene, CDR1 is MDHEN and CDR2 is SYDVKM. The CDR3 is made up of 15 amino acids. The ends lost 2 bases at V and 8 bases at J; junction bases unmatched: 7. The material sequenced was peripheral blood, taken on day 0 of AZD1222 vaccination. J is TRBJ1-2 and V is TRBV28, with 11 bases fitting TRBD1. The sequence came from an adult in good health. The CDR3 sequence is CASSLLGQGDSGYTF. The CDR3 DNA sequence: TGTGCCAGCAGTTTACTGGGACAGGGGGATTCGGGCTACACCTTC.